The 32 T cell receptor beta chains reported below all come from one sample, sequenced in a study of early T cells in non-severe SARS-CoV-2 infection. Using its own MiXCR run on the 5' RACE reads, TCRdb lists one record per CDR3 protein. The sample includes about 25,000 distinct CDR3 sequences, 4.8% of them seen just once. The material sequenced was whole blood. The receptors shown here come from an adult who was a healthcare worker with PCR-confirmed SARS-CoV-2 infection or an uninfected control (not recorded which).

The rearrangement links TRBV5-1 to TRBJ2-5, with 7 bases aligning to TRBD1. Germline V gene data show CDR1 as SGHRS and CDR2 as YFSETQ. The CDR3 contains 16 residues. The V gene end was trimmed by 4 bases and the J gene end by 0 bases; junction bases not matched to a gene: 9. This CDR3 is CASSPRADRDQETQYF. The CDR3 DNA follows: TGCGCCAGCAGCCCTAGAGCTGACAGGGACCAAGAGACCCAGTACTTC.

This clonotype was seen many times. J is TRBJ1-3 and V is TRBV28, with D unclear. Trimming left V 4 bases short and J 0 bases short, with 16 bases between. Germline assignment: CDR1 MDHEN and CDR2 SYDVKM. The CDR3 runs 17 residues. CDR3 DNA sequence: TGTGCCAGCAGTTCCCACGGTGGCAGCCTCTCTGGAAACACCATATATTTT. Its protein is CASSSHGGSLSGNTIYF.

This clonotype was picked up a small number of times. The rearrangement links TRBV30 to TRBJ1-5; possible D gene TRBD1, 5 bases. The CDR3 sequence is 14 residues long. Germline CDR1 is GTSNPN and CDR2 is SVGIG (reference sequence). Trimming took 5 bases from V and 4 from J, leaving 15 bases between them. CDR3 protein: CAWGDPRANQPQHF. DNA for the CDR3: TGTGCCTGGGGGGACCCGAGGGCTAATCAGCCCCAGCATTTT.

The V gene is TRBV7-2, the J gene TRBJ2-7; D possibly corresponds to TRBD2 (5 bases). The CDR3 spans 20 residues. The germline V gene encodes CDR1 SGHTA and CDR2 FQGNSA. Trimming pared 1 base from V and 3 bases from J, leaving 28 bases between. CDR3 sequence (DNA): TGTGCCAGCAGCTTAGTAGCGTTCAGGTTCCACTTCGTACCCCTCTACGAGCAGTACTTC. Translated, it gives CASSLVAFRFHFVPLYEQYF.

This clonotype appeared a few times. CDR3 residues: CASSFKGPQGNYGYTF. CDR3 coding DNA: TGCGCCAGCAGCTTCAAAGGCCCACAGGGGAACTATGGCTACACCTTC. The chain recombines TRBV5-1 with TRBJ1-2; 7 bases agree with TRBD1. CDR1 and CDR2 from the germline V gene are SGHRS and YFSETQ. Losses at the gene ends were 2 bases for V and 2 bases for J; bases not matched to a gene: 9. This CDR3 is 16 amino acids long.

The J gene is TRBJ2-7, the V gene TRBV6-5; D is undetermined. Germline assignment: CDR1 MNHEY and CDR2 SVGAGI. The CDR3 contains 16 residues. Trimming took 2 bases from V and 1 from J, leaving 15 bases between them. CDR3: CASSYNKQIPSYEQYF. CDR3 sequence (DNA): TGTGCCAGCAGTTACAATAAACAGATCCCATCCTACGAGCAGTACTTC.

This clonotype appeared many times. The V and J genes are TRBV12-3 or TRBV12-4 and TRBJ1-2; D is ambiguous. CDR3 length: 15 amino acids. The germline V and J ends were trimmed by 3 bases and 5 bases, with 16 bases remaining between them. The CDR3 region has the DNA TGTGCCAGCAGTTTTTACCTAACAGCCGCGTATGGCTACACCTTC. Its protein is CASSFYLTAAYGYTF.

This clonotype occurred many times. The chain joins TRBV7-3 to TRBJ1-5; D uncertain. Trimming took off 2 bases at V and 3 bases at J, with 5 bases between the two ends. The CDR3 sequence is 13 residues long. CDR1 is SGHTA, CDR2 FQGTGA, per germline. The DNA for the CDR3 is TGTGCCAGCAGCTTAGAACACAATCAGCCCCAGCATTTT. This gives the protein CASSLEHNQPQHF. The variable domain in full, completed from reference TRBV7-3 and TRBJ1-5, reads GAGVSQTPSNKVTEKGKYVELRCDPISGHTALYWYRQSLGQGPEFLIYFQGTGAADDSGLPNDRFFAVRPEGSVSTLKIQRTERGDSAVYLCASSLEHNQPQHFGDGTRLSIL.

This clonotype was picked up a small number of times. The gene calls are TRBV5-4 and TRBJ2-7; unclear D gene. Trimming shortened V by 1 base and J by 2 bases, and 10 bases separated the two germline ends. CDR1 SGHNT and CDR2 YYREEE come from the germline V gene (reference sequence). There are 14 residues in the CDR3. The CDR3 protein is CASSLRSEPYEQYF. The CDR3 nucleotides read TGTGCCAGCAGCTTGCGGTCCGAACCCTACGAGCAGTACTTC.

This clonotype was found many times. The V and J genes are TRBV7-2 and TRBJ1-5; D is possibly TRBD1 (6 bases). This CDR3 is 13 amino acids long. CDR1 and CDR2 from the germline V gene are SGHTA and FQGNSA. Trimming stripped 1 base from V and 7 bases from J, with 8 bases between. This chain's CDR3 is CASSLERGQPQHF. Here the CDR3 DNA reads TGTGCCAGCAGCTTAGAGAGGGGGCAGCCCCAGCATTTT.

The chain combines TRBV5-1 with TRBJ2-4; the match to TRBD1 covers 8 bases. This CDR3 has 15 residues. The trim removed 0 bases at V and 5 bases at J, leaving 4 bases unmatched. Germline assignment: CDR1 SGHRS and CDR2 YFSETQ. CDR3 bases: TGCGCCAGCAGCTTGGAAGACAGGGGTCAAAACATTCAGTACTTC. This sequence encodes CASSLEDRGQNIQYF.

The chain combines TRBV28 with TRBJ2-1, with a weak D call TRBD2 (5 bases). Germline CDR1 is MDHEN and CDR2 is SYDVKM. V was clipped by 7 bases and J by 0 bases, with 16 bases between them. This CDR3 region has 16 residues. CDR3 protein: CASTSASSSSYNEQFF. Here the CDR3 DNA reads TGTGCCAGCACCTCTGCTAGCTCCTCCTCCTACAATGAGCAGTTCTTC.

The chain links TRBV5-1 to TRBJ2-7, with 7 bases fitting TRBD2. Germline V lookup: CDR1 SGHRS, CDR2 YFSETQ. V dropped 5 bases and J dropped 0; count of bases not matched to a gene: 5. This CDR3 has 14 amino acids. The CDR3 DNA reads as TGCGCCAGCAGTTTAGCGGGTTTCTCCTACGAGCAGTACTTC. Translated, it gives CASSLAGFSYEQYF. Filled out from reference TRBV5-1 and TRBJ2-7, the complete variable domain reads KAGVTQTPRYLIKTRGQQVTLSCSPISGHRSVSWYQQTPGQGLQFLFEYFSETQRNKGNFPGRFSGRQFSNSRSEMNVSTLELGDSALYLCASSLAGFSYEQYFGPGTRLTVT.

Relative to its sample, this clonotype is medium-sized. The chain uses TRBV7-2 and TRBJ1-2; D remains unclear. This CDR3 spans 17 amino acids. V lost 0 bases, J lost 7 bases, and 21 bases lay in between. Germline V gives CDR1 SGHTA, CDR2 FQGNSA. The CDR3 DNA sequence: TGTGCCAGCAGCTTAGCGGCGAGGAATAGCCGAGTTTCTGGCTACACCTTC. Its translation is CASSLAARNSRVSGYTF.

This clonotype was seen only a few times. The chain couples TRBV6-5 to TRBJ2-4, with 8 positions matching TRBD1. CDR1 is MNHEY, CDR2 SVGAGI, per germline. The CDR3 is 14 residues long. With V trimmed by 7 bases and J by 3 bases, 5 bases remained unmatched. The CDR3 sequence is CASTPDRGKNIQYF. As DNA, the CDR3 is TGTGCCAGCACCCCAGACAGGGGCAAAAACATTCAGTACTTC.

In this sample, this clonotype turned up many times. The gene calls are TRBV6-5 and TRBJ2-7; no clear D. CDR1 is MNHEY and CDR2 is SVGAGI in the germline V gene. This CDR3 is 13 amino acids long. Trimming cost V 8 bases and J 0 bases, with 11 bases left between them. CDR3 nucleotide sequence: TGTGCCAGCCGCGGACGCCTCTCCTACGAGCAGTACTTC. This encodes CASRGRLSYEQYF.

This clonotype was seen a handful of times. The gene calls are TRBV20-1 and TRBJ2-3; possibly TRBD1 or TRBD2 for D (5 bases each). Germline lookup yields CDR1 DFQATT and CDR2 SNEGSKA (reference sequence). The CDR3 covers 15 residues. V was cut by 0 bases and J by 0 bases, with 10 bases left in between. CDR3 DNA: TGCAGTGCTAGAGACTGGGGCGGGAGCACAGATACGCAGTATTTT. Residues: CSARDWGGSTDTQYF.

This clonotype has a count of ten or more. This chain links TRBV5-5 with TRBJ2-3, with D unclear. CDR1 SGHKS and CDR2 YYEKEE come from the germline V gene (reference sequence). V lost 2 bases and J lost 4, with 8 bases in between. The CDR3 extends over 13 amino acids. CDR3 amino acids: CASSFPRADTQYF. Here the CDR3 DNA reads TGTGCCAGCAGCTTCCCGAGAGCAGATACGCAGTATTTT.

This clonotype was counted many times. V usage is TRBV6-5 and J usage is TRBJ1-2, with 7 bases lining up with TRBD1. This CDR3 has 14 residues. Per germline, CDR1 MNHEY and CDR2 SVGAGI. J lost 4 bases, V lost 6 bases, and 8 bases had no gene match. CDR3 amino acids: CASSRDRALYGYTF. The CDR3 DNA is TGTGCCAGCAGCAGGGACAGAGCCCTCTATGGCTACACCTTC.

The table lists this clonotype with many counts. The rearrangement uses TRBV4-1 and TRBJ2-1, with D hard to call. Per the germline V gene, CDR1 is MGHRA and CDR2 is YSYEKL. The germline V and J ends were trimmed by 5 bases and 3 bases, with 2 bases remaining between them. This CDR3 is 11 amino acids long. CDR3 nucleotide sequence: TGCGCCAGCAGCAACTACAATGAGCAGTTCTTC. This sequence encodes CASSNYNEQFF.

This chain joins TRBV20-1 and TRBJ2-7, with TRBD2 matching over 8 bases. From germline, CDR1 is DFQATT and CDR2 SNEGSKA (reference sequence). V lost 1 base to trimming and J lost 3 bases; unmatched junction nucleotides: 5. The CDR3 contains 14 residues. The CDR3 sequence: CSARGIAGFYEQYF. DNA for the CDR3: TGCAGTGCTAGAGGAATAGCGGGATTCTACGAGCAGTACTTC.

In its sample, this clonotype was seen a few times. The chain couples TRBV4-1 to TRBJ2-3; D unresolved. There are 12 residues in the CDR3. V dropped 0 bases and J dropped 6 bases, with 4 bases sitting between them. From germline, CDR1 is MGHRA and CDR2 YSYEKL. In DNA form, the CDR3 reads TGCGCCAGCAGCCAAGATGTGGATACGCAGTATTTT. It is translated as CASSQDVDTQYF.

This clonotype was found many times. The V call is TRBV9, the J call TRBJ2-3; D may be TRBD2 (6 bases). This CDR3 contains 14 residues. From germline, CDR1 is SGDLS and CDR2 YYNGEE. V was cut by 3 bases and J by 4 bases, with 12 bases left in between. The CDR3: CASSARLVSDTQYF. The CDR3 nucleotides read TGTGCCAGCAGCGCTCGACTAGTATCAGATACGCAGTATTTT.

The V and J genes are TRBV27 and TRBJ2-7, with D possibly being TRBD1 or TRBD2 (5 bases each). The germline gives CDR1 MNHEY, CDR2 SMNVEV (reference sequence). The CDR3 is 12 residues long. Trimming took 8 bases from V and 3 from J, leaving 11 bases between them. CDR3 region: CASGGVLYEQYF. The CDR3 DNA sequence: TGTGCCAGCGGGGGAGTGCTCTACGAGCAGTACTTC.

This CDR3 is CASSMSGSDYNEQFF. The CDR3 DNA follows: TGTGCCAGTAGTATGAGCGGGAGCGACTACAATGAGCAGTTCTTC. The chain has TRBV19 and TRBJ2-1; the match to TRBD2 covers 8 bases. V shed 3 bases and J 3 bases; nucleotides not matched to a gene: 4. The CDR3 is 15 residues long. Germline V gives CDR1 LNHDA, CDR2 SQIVND (reference sequence).

V and J are TRBV18 and TRBJ1-1; 7 bases align to TRBD1. Germline lookup yields CDR1 KGHSH and CDR2 LQKENI. The CDR3 consists of 14 residues. V was pared by 3 bases and J by 0 bases, with 1 base of the junction left unmatched. This CDR3 reads CASSPDRLNTEAFF. CDR3 in DNA: TGTGCCAGCTCACCGGACAGGTTGAACACTGAAGCTTTCTTT. The complete variable domain, with remaining parts taken from reference TRBV18 and TRBJ1-1, reads NAGVMQNPRHLVRRRGQEARLRCSPMKGHSHVYWYRQLPEEGLKFMVYLQKENIIDESGMPKERFSAEFPKEGPSILRIQQVVRGDSAAYFCASSPDRLNTEAFFGQGTRLTVV.

The sample holds a few counts of this clonotype. V and J are TRBV14 and TRBJ2-1, with 12 bases that match TRBD2. The CDR3 contains 18 residues. V dropped 0 bases and J dropped 4; count of bases not matched to a gene: 7. Germline CDR1 is SGHDN and CDR2 is FVKESK. CDR3 coding DNA: TGTGCCAGCAGCCAAGACCTACTAGCGGGAGGTTTTTACAATGAGCAGTTCTTC. Translating gives CASSQDLLAGGFYNEQFF.

The table lists this clonotype with many counts. The genes are TRBV18 and TRBJ2-2; D uncertain. Trimming took off 6 bases at V and 4 bases at J, with 12 bases between the two ends. Germline CDR1 is KGHSH and CDR2 is LQKENI. This CDR3 is built from 14 residues. Here the CDR3 reads CASSHKTGTGELFF. The CDR3 coding sequence is TGTGCCAGCTCGCACAAGACGGGCACCGGGGAGCTGTTTTTT.

This clonotype was counted between two and nine times. The V and J genes are TRBV7-9 and TRBJ2-1, with 11 bases fitting TRBD2. The CDR3 contains 15 residues. CDR1 and CDR2 from the germline V gene are SEHNR and FQNEAQ (reference sequence). With V trimmed by 5 bases and J by 4 bases, 4 bases remained unmatched. The chain's CDR3 is CASSKLAGAYNEQFF. In nucleotides, the CDR3 is TGTGCCAGCAGCAAACTAGCGGGGGCGTACAATGAGCAGTTCTTC.

This clonotype came up many times. The chain is built from TRBV10-2 and TRBJ2-1, with D perhaps matching TRBD2 (6 bases). Looked up from germline, CDR1 is WSHSY and CDR2 is SAAADI. The CDR3 length is 13 residues. The V and J ends lost 1 base and 5 bases respectively, with 6 bases between them. In DNA, the CDR3 is TGCGCCAGCAGTGAGTGGGGGGACAATGAGCAGTTCTTC. Its protein product is CASSEWGDNEQFF.

This clonotype was seen ten or more times. CDR3 sequence reads: CASSPVGLAGGYNEQFF. The CDR3 DNA reads as TGTGCCAGCTCACCCGTGGGACTAGCGGGAGGCTACAATGAGCAGTTCTTC. The gene calls are TRBV18 and TRBJ2-1; 15 bases agree with TRBD2. J was trimmed by 3 bases and V by 3 bases; bases with no gene match: 3. Germline V CDR1 and CDR2: KGHSH, LQKENI. The CDR3 runs 17 residues.

This clonotype was counted many times. The chain combines TRBV5-3 with TRBJ2-5; a possible D gene is TRBD2 (6 bases). TRBV5-3 is treated as an ORF (open reading frame) with a function not yet certain. Trimming took off 1 base at V and 9 bases at J, with 16 bases between the two ends. The CDR3 sequence is 14 residues long. CDR3 nucleotides: TGTGCCAGAAGCTTGTGGACTACTGTGGAGGCCCAGTACTTC. It translates to CARSLWTTVEAQYF.